This T cell receptor (beta chain) was retrieved from a study of vaccination effects on CD4 cells after COVID-19. On this clone itself: Antigen unknown.

Clones were read by immunoSEQ multiplex PCR, and TCRdb kept only the in-frame ones, dropping some. Of around 59,000 clones listed, 75% to 85% are singletons. ViraFEST used viral peptide pools to expand antigen-specific CD4+ T cells before sequencing. Culture proceeded for 10 days, and CD4+ T cells were then isolated. As their vaccination, participants received two doses of either BNT162b2 or mRNA-1273. Cultures had half their medium replaced with IL-2 medium on days 3 and 7. This clonotype was sampled from a human donor who received a COVID-19 vaccine. The sequences come from CD4+ T cells from PBMCs cultured with HCoV-OC43 spike peptides, collected after COVID-19 vaccination. Subset here: HCoV-OC43 spike overlapping peptide pool stimulation.

CDR3 in amino acids: CASSPVWTGELFF. For the CDR3, the DNA is TGTGCCAGCAGTCCGGTCTGGACCGGGGAGCTGTTTTTT. The J gene is TRBJ2-2, the V gene TRBV6-4; D is uncertain. Trimming removed 5 bases at V and 5 bases at J, with 9 bases between. The CDR3 is 13 amino acids. CDR1 and CDR2 from the germline V gene are MRHNA and SNTAGT.